Presented here are 26 T cell receptor beta chains from one specimen sequenced in a study of blood T cell repertoires in COVID-19. Clones were sequenced by immunoSEQ multiplex PCR, and TCRdb holds only the in-frame ones, with some missing. This table has under 300,000 clones, about 88% appearing once. Sequenced: peripheral blood. The receptors shown here come from a woman in her sixties or seventies with COVID-19, enrolled during active disease.

V and J are TRBV30 and TRBJ1-1; no firm D call. The V gene's germline CDR1 is GTSNPN and CDR2 SVGIG (reference sequence). The CDR3 is made up of 12 amino acids. Trimming pared 4 bases from V and 4 bases from J, leaving 10 bases between. The CDR3 loop is CAWNKGGTEAFF. DNA for the CDR3: TGTGCCTGGAACAAGGGAGGCACTGAAGCTTTCTTT.

The sample holds a few counts of this clone. The J gene is TRBJ1-3, the V gene TRBV6-6, with 8 bases identical to TRBD1. Per germline, CDR1 MNHNY and CDR2 SVGAGI (reference sequence). Germline trimming cut 6 bases from V and 0 bases from J; bases unmatched to any gene: 4. The CDR3 is 15 residues long. CDR3 coding DNA: TGTGCCAGCAGAGGACAGGGCTACTCTGGAAACACCATATATTTT. Protein product: CASRGQGYSGNTIYF.

This chain links TRBV11-1 with TRBJ2-5, with TRBD1 matching over 7 bases. Trimming took 5 bases from V and 4 from J; bases not matched to a gene: 13. Germline CDR1 reads SGHAT; CDR2 reads FQDESV (reference sequence). This CDR3 is built from 16 residues. In DNA, the CDR3 is TGTGCCAGCAGCGTTCCCTTTGACAGGGTATCAGAGACCCAGTACTTC. As protein: CASSVPFDRVSETQYF.

The table lists this clone with a count of one. This chain uses TRBV4-1 with TRBJ1-1; perhaps TRBD1 as D (5 bases). V lost 2 bases to trimming and J lost 0 bases, with 13 bases between them. Looked up from germline, CDR1 is MGHRA and CDR2 is YSYEKL. The CDR3 contains 16 residues. CDR3 region: CASSQRSGWMNTEAFF. The CDR3 DNA follows: TGCGCCAGCAGCCAAAGGTCAGGGTGGATGAACACTGAAGCTTTCTTT.

The rearrangement joins TRBV10-3 to TRBJ1-2; TRBD1 might be the D (6 bases). Germline V lookup: CDR1 ENHRY, CDR2 SYGVKD. Trimming pared 9 bases from V and 5 bases from J, leaving 19 bases between. This CDR3 comprises 14 residues. The CDR3 sequence: CAITHPGAEYGYTF. CDR3 nucleotide sequence: TGTGCCATTACACACCCAGGGGCTGAGTATGGCTACACCTTC.

This chain connects TRBV4-1 to TRBJ2-1; 13 nucleotides line up with TRBD2. Germline V lookup: CDR1 MGHRA, CDR2 YSYEKL. V was pared by 0 bases and J by 0 bases, with 8 bases of the junction left unmatched. The CDR3 contains 20 residues. The CDR3 DNA reads TGCGCCAGCAGCCAAGATATACTAGCGGGGGGGCCCCGCTCCTACAATGAGCAGTTCTTC. Translating gives CASSQDILAGGPRSYNEQFF.

The chain links TRBV7-2 to TRBJ2-1; 9 nucleotides match TRBD2. This CDR3 has 17 amino acids. Germline V gene data show CDR1 as SGHTA and CDR2 as FQGNSA. V trimming: 1 base; J trimming: 7 bases; junction bases outside the gene matches: 11. The CDR3 sequence is CASSLGSGGPGRNEQFF. CDR3 nucleotides: TGTGCCAGCAGCTTAGGAAGCGGGGGGCCGGGGAGAAATGAGCAGTTCTTC.

The CDR3 loop is CASSPDGAYEQYF. In DNA, the CDR3 is TGTGCCAGCAGTCCCGACGGAGCCTACGAGCAGTACTTC. This chain joins TRBV2 and TRBJ2-7; D unclear. The V end was cut by 5 bases, the J end by 2 bases, with 10 bases between. Germline assignment: CDR1 SNHLY and CDR2 FYNNEI. There are 13 residues in the CDR3.

This clone was observed a few times. In DNA form, the CDR3 reads TGTGCCTCCACAGGACAGGGGGGAGAGACCCAGTACTTC. Encoded protein: CASTGQGGETQYF. J is TRBJ2-5 and V is TRBV30; 10 positions match TRBD1. CDR1 GTSNPN and CDR2 SVGIG come from the germline V gene (reference sequence). The V gene end was trimmed by 7 bases and the J gene end by 4 bases; junction bases not matched to a gene: 6. This CDR3 comprises 13 residues. The full variable domain, completed using reference TRBV30 and TRBJ2-5, is SQTIHQWPATLVQPVGSPLSLECTVEGTSNPNLYWYRQAAGRGLQLLFYSVGIGQISSEVPQNLSASRPQDRQFILSSKKLLLSDSGFYLCASTGQGGETQYFGPGTRLLVL.

The genes are TRBV19 and TRBJ1-2; TRBD1 aligns across 9 bases. The CDR3 runs 15 residues. Germline lookup yields CDR1 LNHDA and CDR2 SQIVND (reference sequence). V was pared by 5 bases and J by 7 bases, with 11 bases of the junction left unmatched. The CDR3 DNA sequence: TGTGCCAGTAGTGGACGGGACAGGGCGAGGGGTGGCTACACCTTC. This sequence encodes CASSGRDRARGGYTF.

This chain links TRBV7-2 with TRBJ2-3; 10 nucleotides agree with TRBD2. Germline loops: CDR1 SGHTA, CDR2 FQGNSA. The V gene end was trimmed by 2 bases and the J gene end by 3 bases; junction bases not matched to a gene: 5. This CDR3 has 16 residues. The CDR3 region has the DNA TGTGCCAGCAGCTTAAGCGGGGGGGCCGGTACAGATACGCAGTATTTT. This sequence encodes CASSLSGGAGTDTQYF. The full variable domain, in which reference TRBV7-2 and TRBJ2-3 provide the parts outside the CDR3, is GAGVSQSPSNKVTEKGKDVELRCDPISGHTALYWYRQSLGQGLEFLIYFQGNSAPDKSGLPSDRFSAERTGGSVSTLTIQRTQQEDSAVYLCASSLSGGAGTDTQYFGPGTRLTVL.

The CDR3 DNA reads as TGTGCCAGCAGTATGGGGGCCCGCTACGAGCAGTACTTC. Translated, it gives CASSMGARYEQYF. The chain uses TRBV6-6 and TRBJ2-7, with TRBD1 as a possible D gene (6 bases). Trimming removed 5 bases from V and 3 bases from J, with 11 bases in between. Germline values: CDR1 MNHNY, CDR2 SVGAGI (reference sequence). The CDR3 extends over 13 amino acids.

This clone has a single count. The chain joins TRBV14 to TRBJ2-7; 8 positions match TRBD1. Germline values: CDR1 SGHDN, CDR2 FVKESK. With V trimmed by 1 base and J by 4 bases, 6 bases remained unmatched. The CDR3 is made up of 15 amino acids. The CDR3 protein is CASSQAGQGLYEQYF. In nucleotides, the CDR3 is TGTGCCAGCAGCCAAGCCGGACAGGGCCTATACGAGCAGTACTTC.

The rearrangement uses TRBV20-1 and TRBJ1-5; D not certain. The CDR3 runs to 11 residues. Trimming shortened V by 5 bases and J by 3 bases, and 5 bases separated the two germline ends. CDR1 DFQATT and CDR2 SNEGSKA come from the germline V gene (reference sequence). The CDR3, as DNA: TGCAGTGCTCACTACAATCAGCCCCAGCATTTT. It translates to CSAHYNQPQHF.

This chain connects TRBV10-3 to TRBJ1-5; 9 bases line up with TRBD1. Per the germline V gene, CDR1 is ENHRY and CDR2 is SYGVKD. The CDR3 length is 15 residues. With 4 bases clipped from V and 3 bases from J, the junction kept 4 bases outside the gene matches. CDR3 DNA: TGTGCCATCAGTGGAGGGACAGGGACCAATCAGCCCCAGCATTTT. Translation gives CAISGGTGTNQPQHF.

V gene TRBV9 combines with J gene TRBJ2-1, with D possibly matching TRBD1 (5 bases). The CDR3 loop spans 15 amino acids. Per germline, CDR1 SGDLS and CDR2 YYNGEE. V gave up 0 bases and J gave up 7 bases, with 14 bases separating them. The chain's CDR3 is CASSVDDQGWNEQFF. Written as DNA, the CDR3 is TGTGCCAGCAGCGTAGACGATCAGGGTTGGAATGAGCAGTTCTTC.

The chain joins TRBV7-9 to TRBJ2-5, with a weak D call TRBD1 (5 bases). The CDR3 is 13 residues long. CDR1 SEHNR and CDR2 FQNEAQ come from the germline V gene (reference sequence). Trimming left V 6 bases short and J 0 bases short, with 8 bases between. CDR3 bases: TGTGCCAGCAGTAGGGGCCACCAAGAGACCCAGTACTTC. This sequence encodes CASSRGHQETQYF.

V and J are TRBV27 and TRBJ1-5, with TRBD1 matching 9 bases. The CDR3 has 14 amino acids. CDR1 is MNHEY, CDR2 SMNVEV, per germline (reference sequence). With V trimmed by 6 bases and J by 2 bases, 2 bases remained unmatched. The CDR3 region has the DNA TGTGCCAGCAGGGGACAGGGCCGCAATCAGCCCCAGCATTTT. Its protein product is CASRGQGRNQPQHF.

This clone came up once. The genes are TRBV30 and TRBJ2-7; D is possibly TRBD1 (6 bases). V was clipped by 4 bases and J by 0 bases, with 19 bases between them. Looked up from germline, CDR1 is GTSNPN and CDR2 is SVGIG (reference sequence). CDR3 length equals 16 residues. DNA for the CDR3: TGTGCCTGGAACTCACACAGGGTACCCTTCTCCTACGAGCAGTACTTC. This gives the protein CAWNSHRVPFSYEQYF.

The gene calls are TRBV19 and TRBJ1-5; D is uncertain. This CDR3 has 17 residues. The germline V and J ends were trimmed by 9 bases and 1 base, with 22 bases remaining between them. Germline V gene sequence: CDR1 LNHDA, CDR2 SQIVND (reference sequence). The CDR3 DNA sequence: TGTGCCAGCCAAAGGGCCGCACCCCCGGGGAGCAATCAGCCCCAGCATTTT. The encoded protein is CASQRAAPPGSNQPQHF.

The chain links TRBV7-3 to TRBJ1-2; a possible D gene is TRBD1 (6 bases). Trimming left V 3 bases short and J 7 bases short, with 12 bases between. This CDR3 has 13 amino acids. The germline CDR1 and CDR2 sequences are SGHTA and FQGTGA. The CDR3 here is CASSFRDNSGYTF. CDR3 coding DNA: TGTGCCAGCAGCTTCCGGGACAATAGTGGCTACACCTTC.

The chain is built from TRBV27 and TRBJ1-1; D possibly corresponds to TRBD1 (6 bases). Trimming stripped 6 bases from V and 4 bases from J, with 15 bases between. Germline values: CDR1 MNHEY, CDR2 SMNVEV (reference sequence). This CDR3 is 14 amino acids long. The CDR3 loop reads CASRPGQGSTEAFF. For the CDR3, the DNA is TGTGCCAGCAGACCGGGACAAGGATCCACTGAAGCTTTCTTT.

The chain uses TRBV19 and TRBJ1-2, with 7 bases that match TRBD1. Losses at the gene ends were 5 bases for V and 3 bases for J; bases not matched to a gene: 3. The CDR3 consists of 13 residues. CDR1 is LNHDA and CDR2 is SQIVND in the germline V gene (reference sequence). CDR3 nucleotides: TGTGCCAGTAGTGTGACAGGGTACTATGGCTACACCTTC. Protein: CASSVTGYYGYTF. The whole variable domain, filled in from reference TRBV19 and TRBJ1-2, reads DGGITQSPKYLFRKEGQNVTLSCEQNLNHDAMYWYRQDPGQGLRLIYYSQIVNDFQKGDIAEGYSVSREKKESFPLTVTSAQKNPTAFYLCASSVTGYYGYTFGSGTRLTVV.

The V and J genes are TRBV7-9 and TRBJ1-2; tentative D call: TRBD1 (5 bases). V lost 3 bases to trimming and J lost 0 bases, with 14 bases between them. CDR1 and CDR2 (germline): SEHNR, FQNEAQ (reference sequence). This CDR3 spans 16 amino acids. The CDR3, as DNA: TGTGCCAGCAGCTTTTCAGGGATTTTGACTAACTATGGCTACACCTTC. It yields the protein CASSFSGILTNYGYTF. The full variable domain, its missing parts supplied by reference TRBV7-9 and TRBJ1-2, is DTGVSQNPRHKITKRGQNVTFRCDPISEHNRLYWYRQTLGQGPEFLTYFQNEAQLEKSRLLSDRFSAERPKGSFSTLEIQRTEQGDSAMYLCASSFSGILTNYGYTFGSGTRLTVV.

The chain links TRBV5-4 to TRBJ2-3, with D perhaps TRBD2 (6 bases). Between the trimmed V and J ends, which lost 7 bases and 3 bases, there was a span of 12 bases. The CDR3 loop spans 13 amino acids. Germline CDR1 SGHNT, CDR2 YYREEE (reference sequence). The CDR3 bases are TGTGCCAGCTCCGGCGGGGAGACAGATACGCAGTATTTT. Amino acids: CASSGGETDTQYF.

CDR3 sequence reads: CASSSRDSSNEKLFF. CDR3 in DNA: TGTGCCAGTAGTTCCCGGGACAGTTCCAATGAAAAACTGTTTTTT. The rearrangement joins TRBV19 to TRBJ1-4; 7 nucleotides agree with TRBD1. V trimming: 5 bases; J trimming: 5 bases; junction bases outside the gene matches: 8. The germline V gene encodes CDR1 LNHDA and CDR2 SQIVND (reference sequence). This CDR3 comprises 15 residues.